The 29 T cell receptor beta chains below were found in one sample sequenced in a study of T cells in Graves' hyperthyroidism and ophthalmopathy. RNA transcripts gave rise to amplified TCR beta CDR3 regions. The study used the HTBI primer set for a first-round RT-PCR of the TCR CDR3. Using its own MiXCR run on the multiplex PCR reads, TCRdb lists one record per CDR3 protein. The sample has around 500,000 distinct CDR3 sequences, 13% to 15% seen once; the top ten hold around a sixth. Sequences were obtained from blood. Receptors originate from a woman between 18 and 29 years old with Graves' hyperthyroidism.

This clonotype came up many times. The chain's CDR3 is CASSRGLEYGYTF. CDR3 bases: TGTGCCAGCAGTCGGGGATTGGAGTATGGCTACACCTTC. This chain links TRBV6-1 with TRBJ1-2; D not certain. CDR1 and CDR2 from the germline V gene are MNHNS and SASEGT. Deletions cut 5 bases from V and 5 bases from J, with 12 bases between. The CDR3 runs to 13 residues.

This clonotype was seen at least ten times. This rearrangement joins TRBV12-3 or TRBV12-4 to TRBJ2-3; the D gene is possibly TRBD2 (6 bases). The CDR3 spans 15 residues. Between the trimmed V and J ends, which lost 2 bases and 2 bases, there was a span of 11 bases. CDR3 protein: CASSLSSGYTDTQYF. In DNA form, the CDR3 reads TGTGCCAGCAGTTTAAGTAGCGGATACACAGATACGCAGTATTTT.

This clonotype was seen at least ten times. The CDR3 spells CASSEAASGELFF. The CDR3 nucleotides read TGTGCCAGCAGCGAAGCGGCGAGCGGGGAGCTGTTTTTT. The rearrangement links TRBV9 to TRBJ2-2; D perhaps matches TRBD2 (5 bases). Trimming left V 3 bases short and J 7 bases short, with 10 bases between. This CDR3 has 13 residues. The germline gives CDR1 SGDLS, CDR2 YYNGEE.

This clonotype appeared many times. This chain connects TRBV12-3 or TRBV12-4 to TRBJ2-7, with TRBD2 matching 16 bases. There are 15 residues in the CDR3. Trimming cost V 4 bases and J 6 bases; bases outside gene matches: 3. The CDR3 DNA is TGTGCCAGCAGTTCTGGGACTAGCGGGAGGGTCGAGCAGTACTTC. The encoded protein is CASSSGTSGRVEQYF.

This clonotype was picked up many times. The CDR3 DNA sequence: TGTGCCAGCACCGTCAGCGGGGCCTACAATGAGCAGTTCTTC. Translation gives CASTVSGAYNEQFF. This chain connects TRBV12-3 or TRBV12-4 to TRBJ2-1; 7 bases map to TRBD2. This CDR3 comprises 14 residues. With 7 bases clipped from V and 2 bases from J, the junction kept 5 bases outside the gene matches.

This clonotype showed up many times. The chain links TRBV30 to TRBJ2-7, with D possibly being TRBD1 (5 bases). The CDR3 is 13 residues long. CDR1 and CDR2 (germline): GTSNPN, SVGIG (reference sequence). Between the trimmed V and J ends, which lost 0 bases and 6 bases, there was a span of 12 bases. The CDR3 coding sequence is TGTGCCTGGAGTGTACGTCAGGGTGGCGAGCAGTACTTC. It encodes CAWSVRQGGEQYF.

V gene TRBV30 combines with J gene TRBJ1-5; TRBD1 is a possible D gene (6 bases). The CDR3 is made up of 17 amino acids. Between the trimmed V and J ends, which lost 2 bases and 2 bases, there was a span of 19 bases. The germline gives CDR1 GTSNPN, CDR2 SVGIG (reference sequence). The CDR3 is CAWSSARGSVGNQPQHF. In DNA form, the CDR3 reads TGTGCCTGGAGTTCGGCCAGGGGATCGGTTGGCAATCAGCCCCAGCATTTT.

This clonotype showed up many times. The genes are TRBV11-2 and TRBJ2-3, with 8 bases lining up with TRBD2. V lost 5 bases, J lost 1 base, and 8 bases stayed unmatched. The CDR3 contains 16 residues. Germline V gene lookup returns CDR1 SGHAT and CDR2 FQNNGV. The CDR3 protein is CASSPGASGRTDTQYF. CDR3 DNA sequence: TGTGCCAGCAGCCCCGGAGCTAGCGGGCGCACAGATACGCAGTATTTT. Drawing the rest from reference TRBV11-2 and TRBJ2-3, the complete variable domain is EAGVAQSPRYKIIEKRQSVAFWCNPISGHATLYWYQQILGQGPKLLIQFQNNGVVDDSQLPKDRFSAERLKGVDSTLKIQPAKLEDSAVYLCASSPGASGRTDTQYFGPGTRLTVL.

In regard to this clonotype: This may stem from a read error, because a much larger clone lies one nucleotide away. The rearrangement joins TRBV9 to TRBJ2-7; no definite D call. This CDR3 comprises 12 residues. Trimming pared 0 bases from V and 7 bases from J, leaving 8 bases between. Germline V CDR1 and CDR2: SGDLS, YYNGEE. This CDR3 is CASSVVGPEQYF. CDR3 nucleotides: TGTGCCAGCAGCGTAGTTGGCCCGGAGCAGTACTTC.

This clonotype was picked up many times. The rearrangement joins TRBV9 to TRBJ2-3, with TRBD1 matching 7 bases. The length of the CDR3 is 16 residues. Germline CDR1 and CDR2: SGDLS and YYNGEE. With 0 bases clipped from V and 4 bases from J, the junction kept 8 bases outside the gene matches. CDR3 in amino acids: CASSVATGEGADTQYF. Here the CDR3 DNA reads TGTGCCAGCAGCGTAGCTACAGGGGAAGGGGCAGATACGCAGTATTTT.

This clonotype has a count of ten or more. The rearrangement joins TRBV18 to TRBJ2-7; D possibly uses TRBD1 or TRBD2 (5 bases each). This CDR3 is built from 14 residues. Germline values: CDR1 KGHSH, CDR2 LQKENI. Trimming pared 4 bases from V and 6 bases from J, leaving 16 bases between. CDR3 region: CASSRNTQRGEQYV. DNA of the CDR3: TGTGCCAGCTCACGAAATACGCAGAGGGGCGAGCAGTACGTC.

This clonotype was seen ten or more times. The V call is TRBV3-1, the J call TRBJ1-6; D is undetermined. The CDR3 spans 18 residues. CDR1 LGHDT and CDR2 YNNKEL come from the germline V gene (reference sequence). The V end lost 0 bases, the J end lost 0 bases, and 12 bases lay between the germline ends. The chain's CDR3 is CASSQDGFRGSYNSPLHF. CDR3 in DNA: TGTGCCAGCAGCCAAGACGGCTTTCGCGGCTCCTATAATTCACCCCTCCACTTT.

This clonotype was counted only a few times. The chain links TRBV3-1 to TRBJ1-1; tentative D call: TRBD1 (6 bases). Germline CDR1 LGHDT, CDR2 YNNKEL (reference sequence). The length of the CDR3 is 15 residues. The V end lost 1 base, the J end lost 1 base, and 10 bases lay between the germline ends. Here the CDR3 reads CASSQVDRSNTEAFF. The CDR3 nucleotides are TGTGCCAGCAGCCAAGTTGACAGGTCGAACACTGAAGCTTTCTTT.

This clonotype has just a few counts. The genes are TRBV4-1 and TRBJ2-2; the match to TRBD2 covers 8 bases. Per the germline V gene, CDR1 is MGHRA and CDR2 is YSYEKL. There are 18 residues in the CDR3. V dropped 0 bases and J dropped 5; count of bases not matched to a gene: 11. Written as DNA, the CDR3 is TGCGCCAGCAGCCAAGAAGCCCCGGCGGGAGGCAAAACCGGGGAGCTGTTTTTT. Translation gives CASSQEAPAGGKTGELFF.

This clonotype was found many times. This rearrangement joins TRBV2 to TRBJ2-6; perhaps TRBD2 as D (6 bases). The CDR3 runs 15 residues. V was clipped by 6 bases and J by 4 bases, with 13 bases between them. Germline V gene sequence: CDR1 SNHLY, CDR2 FYNNEI. The DNA for the CDR3 is TGTGCCAGCAGGCGGGGTACGAGCGGGGCCAACGTCCTGACTTTC. Its translation: CASRRGTSGANVLTF.

The table lists this clonotype with many counts. The V and J genes are TRBV7-2 and TRBJ2-1; 14 bases align to TRBD2. Germline V gives CDR1 SGHTA, CDR2 FQGNSA. The CDR3 contains 17 residues. V trimming: 5 bases; J trimming: 6 bases; junction bases outside the gene matches: 9. This chain's CDR3 is CASSARTSGRSLNEQFF. The CDR3 DNA reads TGTGCCAGCAGCGCTCGGACTAGCGGGAGGTCCCTCAATGAGCAGTTCTTC.

At least ten counts were recorded for this clonotype. The V gene is TRBV6-1, the J gene TRBJ2-5; D perhaps matches TRBD2 (6 bases). Between the trimmed V and J ends, which lost 6 bases and 1 base, there was a span of 21 bases. This CDR3 is built from 17 residues. The germline V gene has CDR1 MNHNS and CDR2 SASEGT. CDR3 sequence reads: CASRHKTGTPIQETQYF. The CDR3 bases are TGTGCCAGCAGGCACAAGACCGGGACTCCGATCCAAGAGACCCAGTACTTC.

V is TRBV28 and J is TRBJ1-1, with D maybe TRBD1 (6 bases). This CDR3 has 15 amino acids. Germline V gene sequence: CDR1 MDHEN, CDR2 SYDVKM. The V and J ends lost 3 bases and 0 bases respectively, with 11 bases between them. For the CDR3, the DNA is TGTGCCAGCAGTTTCCGGGGGGGGCTGAACACTGAAGCTTTCTTT. Protein sequence: CASSFRGGLNTEAFF.

The V and J genes are TRBV6-2 or TRBV6-3 and TRBJ2-1, with TRBD2 matching over 7 bases. The length of the CDR3 is 14 residues. Unmatched junction bases numbered 10, after V lost 5 bases and J lost 9 bases. Germline values: CDR1 MNHEY, CDR2 SVGEGT. The CDR3 coding sequence is TGTGCCAGCAGTCGGGCGGGAGCGACTGGTGAGCAGTTCTTC. The encoded protein is CASSRAGATGEQFF.

This clonotype was observed at least ten times. This chain connects TRBV6-5 to TRBJ1-1, with a tentative D call TRBD1 (5 bases). This CDR3 is 12 amino acids long. V gave up 0 bases and J gave up 11 bases, with 10 bases separating them. The germline V gene encodes CDR1 MNHEY and CDR2 SVGAGI. The CDR3 sequence: CASSYSWGRAFF. The CDR3 nucleotides read TGTGCCAGCAGTTACTCTTGGGGCCGCGCTTTCTTT.

At least ten counts were recorded for this clonotype. V usage is TRBV30 and J usage is TRBJ2-2; D may correspond to TRBD1 or TRBD2 (5 bases each). V lost 3 bases to trimming and J lost 0 bases, with 5 bases between them. The germline CDR1 and CDR2 sequences are GTSNPN and SVGIG (reference sequence). The CDR3 has 13 amino acids. CDR3: CAWRGPNTGELFF. The CDR3 coding sequence is TGTGCCTGGAGGGGACCGAACACCGGGGAGCTGTTTTTT.

This clonotype showed up just a few times. The chain combines TRBV6-1 with TRBJ1-3; no clear D gene. V was cut by 7 bases and J by 0 bases, with 7 bases left in between. From germline, CDR1 is MNHNS and CDR2 SASEGT. CDR3 length equals 13 residues. The CDR3 DNA is TGTGCCAGCAAGACCCTCTCTGGAAACACCATATATTTT. It codes for CASKTLSGNTIYF.

This clonotype showed up just a few times. The chain combines TRBV25-1 with TRBJ2-7, with D perhaps TRBD1 (6 bases). This CDR3 is 19 amino acids long. Trimming cost V 2 bases and J 3 bases, with 26 bases left between them. In germline, CDR1 is MGHDK, CDR2 SYGVNS. Written as DNA, the CDR3 is TGTGCCAGCAGTGAAGAGGTCTTTTTGAAGACAGGCATCCACTACGAGCAGTACTTC. Translating it yields CASSEEVFLKTGIHYEQYF.

In its sample, this clonotype was seen many times. A junction boundary mismatches the germline segment, possibly from a read error. The chain employs TRBV7-9 and TRBJ2-5, with D possibly called TRBD1 or TRBD2 (5 bases each). Germline CDR1 is SEHNR and CDR2 is FQNEAQ (reference sequence). The length of the CDR3 is 14 residues. For the CDR3, the DNA is TGTGCCAGCAGTTTAGGGGACCGATCAGAGACCCAGTACTTC. This gives the protein CASSLGDRSETQYF.

This clonotype was seen more than once but under ten times. The chain employs TRBV19 and TRBJ1-6; 7 bases are a match to TRBD1. This CDR3 contains 16 residues. Germline loops: CDR1 LNHDA, CDR2 SQIVND (reference sequence). The J segment lost 0 bases and the V segment lost 9 bases, leaving 8 bases of the junction unmatched. CDR3 in amino acids: CARDRYTSSYNSPLHF. CDR3 in DNA: TGTGCCAGGGACAGGTACACAAGCTCCTATAATTCACCCCTCCACTTT.

The rearrangement links TRBV5-1 to TRBJ2-5; 9 bases are shared with TRBD2. Unmatched junction bases numbered 18, after V lost 1 base and J lost 5 bases. Germline V lookup: CDR1 SGHRS, CDR2 YFSETQ. The CDR3 extends over 19 amino acids. CDR3 in DNA: TGCGCCAGCAGCTTGTTTGGCGGGAGGGACGGCAGGCGGGGGGAGACCCAGTACTTC. Its translation is CASSLFGGRDGRRGETQYF.

This clonotype occurred many times. The chain combines TRBV5-1 with TRBJ2-7; possible D gene TRBD1, 6 bases. V dropped 1 base and J dropped 0 bases, with 11 bases sitting between them. This CDR3 comprises 15 residues. Germline lookup yields CDR1 SGHRS and CDR2 YFSETQ. The CDR3 sequence is CASSLSGTLSYEQYF. DNA of the CDR3: TGCGCCAGCAGCTTGTCGGGGACACTCTCCTACGAGCAGTACTTC.

V usage is TRBV6-1 and J usage is TRBJ2-5; 8 nucleotides line up with TRBD1. CDR1 is MNHNS and CDR2 is SASEGT in the germline V gene. With 6 bases clipped from V and 5 bases from J, the junction kept 11 bases outside the gene matches. The CDR3 runs 15 residues. The CDR3 DNA is TGTGCCAGCAGCATGACGACAGGGGCATTCGAGACCCAGTACTTC. Amino acids: CASSMTTGAFETQYF.

The chain is built from TRBV2 and TRBJ1-6, with D hard to call. This CDR3 spans 15 amino acids. Trimming took off 1 base at V and 8 bases at J, with 12 bases between the two ends. The V gene's germline CDR1 is SNHLY and CDR2 FYNNEI. The CDR3 protein is CASSEDAGGDSPLHF. The CDR3 nucleotides are TGTGCCAGCAGTGAAGATGCGGGTGGGGATTCACCCCTCCACTTT.